This T cell receptor beta chain originates from a study of Ad26.COV2.S vaccination and SARS-CoV-2 variants. This table comes from immunoSEQ multiplex PCR, and its TCRdb copy is limited to in-frame clones, with some not included. Of about 460,000 clones in the sample, about 89% were seen once. Treatment defined: roughly 19 received Ad26.COV2.S at low or high dose, single or two shots; about 5 received placebo; per-sample allocation not given. Day 63 following the first vaccine or placebo injection was when the samples were taken. Unmatched junction bases numbered 6, after V lost 4 bases and J lost 6 bases. The CDR3 length is 14 residues. In germline, CDR1 is SNHLY, CDR2 FYNNEI.

V and J are TRBV2 and TRBJ2-3; 8 bases are a match to TRBD2. The sequence was obtained from a person between 18 and 65 years old who received the Ad26.COV2.S COVID-19 vaccine or a placebo. This specimen consisted of peripheral blood, obtained in a trial of Ad26.COV2.S vaccine versus placebo. As DNA, the CDR3 is TGTGCCAGCAGTGTAGAGCGGGAGTGGGATACGCAGTATTTT. Translating gives CASSVEREWDTQYF.